The rows below give T cell receptor beta chains drawn from one sample of a study of follicular helper T cells after annual influenza vaccination. Data came from immunoSEQ multiplex PCR; TCRdb stores just in-frame clones and leaves some out. The sample has about 12,000 clones, more than 75% seen once. This specimen was CXCR5+ CD38- circulating T follicular helper cells from blood, taken on the day of influenza vaccination. The receptors were gathered from an adult who received the influenza vaccine. CDR3s include the opening cysteine and the closing phenylalanine or tryptophan. D genes are given only for firm matches.

TRBJ2-5,TRBD2,TRBV5-1,TGCGCCAGCAGCTCTGAAGGGCAGCGGGGGGAGACCCAGTACTTC,CASSSEGQRGETQYF
TRBJ2-3,NA,TRBV14,TGTGCCAGCCAACGCGGAGGGGCGAGAGATACGCAGTATTTT,CASQRGGARDTQYF
TRBJ2-4,TRBD1,TRBV19,TGTGCCAGTAGTTCGGGACAGGGAGCCAAAAACATTCAGTACTTC,CASSSGQGAKNIQYF
TRBJ1-2,NA,TRBV10-1,TGCGCCAGCAGTGAGGGGGGGGATCGCGGCTACACCTTC,CASSEGGDRGYTF
TRBJ1-6,NA,TRBV21-1,TGTGCCAGCAGCAACCCTCCAGAGATTAATTCACCCCTCCACTTT,CASSNPPEINSPLHF
TRBJ2-5,TRBD2,TRBV7-2,TGTGCCAGCAGCTTTCAGCGGGGGGGCGAGGGGACCCAGTACTTC,CASSFQRGGEGTQYF
TRBJ2-4,TRBD2,TRBV2,TGTGCCAGCAGCAATTCGGGAGGGAAAAACATTCAGTACTTC,CASSNSGGKNIQYF
TRBJ2-5,NA,TRBV9,TGTGCCAGCAGCGTAGGGGGGCCCTTACAAGAGACCCAGTACTTC,CASSVGGPLQETQYF
TRBJ1-6,TRBD1,TRBV6-5,TGTGCCAGCACCCCCCCGACAGGGAATTCACCCCTCCACTTT,CASTPPTGNSPLHF
TRBJ2-2,NA,TRBV28,TGTGCCAGCACCGCCCGGGGCTTCATTGCCGGGGAGCTGTTTTTT,CASTARGFIAGELFF
TRBJ1-5,TRBD1,TRBV19,TGTGCCAGTAATAGGGACAGCCATCAGCCCCAGCATTTT,CASNRDSHQPQHF
TRBJ2-5,NA,TRBV10-2,TGCGCCAGCAGACAGGGGGGGGAGACCCAGTACTTC,CASRQGGETQYF
TRBJ1-1,NA,TRBV19,TGTGCCAGTAGAACCGGGGCCCTCCAGGGATATAACACTGAAGCTTTCTTT,CASRTGALQGYNTEAFF